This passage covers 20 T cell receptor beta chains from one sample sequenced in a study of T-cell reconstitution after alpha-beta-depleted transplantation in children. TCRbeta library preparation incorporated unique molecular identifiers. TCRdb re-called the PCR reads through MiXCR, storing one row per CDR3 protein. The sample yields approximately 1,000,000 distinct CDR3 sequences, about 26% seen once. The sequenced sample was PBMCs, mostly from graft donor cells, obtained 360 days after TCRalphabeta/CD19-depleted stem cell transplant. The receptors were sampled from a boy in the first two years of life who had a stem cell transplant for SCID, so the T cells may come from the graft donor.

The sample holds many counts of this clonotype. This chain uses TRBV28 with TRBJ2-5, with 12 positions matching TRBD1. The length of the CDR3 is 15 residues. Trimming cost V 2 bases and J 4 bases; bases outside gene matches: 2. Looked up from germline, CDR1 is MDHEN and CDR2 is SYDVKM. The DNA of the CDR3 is TGTGCCAGCAGTTTAGGGACAGGGGGCGCAGAGACCCAGTACTTC. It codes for CASSLGTGGAETQYF. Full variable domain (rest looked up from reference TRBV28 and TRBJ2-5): DVKVTQSSRYLVKRTGEKVFLECVQDMDHENMFWYRQDPGLGLRLIYFSYDVKMKEKGDIPEGYSVSREKKERFSLILESASTNQTSMYLCASSLGTGGAETQYFGPGTRLLVL.

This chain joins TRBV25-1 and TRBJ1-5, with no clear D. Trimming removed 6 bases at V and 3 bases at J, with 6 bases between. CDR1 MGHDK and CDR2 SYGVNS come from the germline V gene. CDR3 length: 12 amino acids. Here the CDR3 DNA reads TGTGCCAGCAGGCAAGACAATCAGCCCCAGCATTTT. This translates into CASRQDNQPQHF.

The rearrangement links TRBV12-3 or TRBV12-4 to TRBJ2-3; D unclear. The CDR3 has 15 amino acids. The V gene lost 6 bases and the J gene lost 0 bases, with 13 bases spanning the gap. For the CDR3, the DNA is TGTGCCAGCAGCTCCCGGAGTCCGAGCACAGATACGCAGTATTTT. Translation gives CASSSRSPSTDTQYF.

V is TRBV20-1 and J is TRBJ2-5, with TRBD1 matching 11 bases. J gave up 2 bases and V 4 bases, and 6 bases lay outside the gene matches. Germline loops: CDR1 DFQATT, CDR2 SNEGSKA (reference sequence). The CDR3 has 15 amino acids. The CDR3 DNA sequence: TGCAGTGCTATCCACCGGGACAGGGGGCAAGAGACCCAGTACTTC. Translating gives CSAIHRDRGQETQYF.

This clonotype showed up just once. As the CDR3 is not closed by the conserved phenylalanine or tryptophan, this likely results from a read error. The CDR3 region has the DNA TGTGCCAGCAGTTTTGGGGGACAGGGTACGCAGTATTTG. Amino acids: CASSFGGQGTQYL. The V gene is TRBV27, the J gene TRBJ2-3, with TRBD1 matching over 9 bases. J was trimmed by 8 bases and V by 3 bases; bases with no gene match: 3. This CDR3 is 13 amino acids long. CDR1 is MNHEY, CDR2 SMNVEV, per germline (reference sequence).

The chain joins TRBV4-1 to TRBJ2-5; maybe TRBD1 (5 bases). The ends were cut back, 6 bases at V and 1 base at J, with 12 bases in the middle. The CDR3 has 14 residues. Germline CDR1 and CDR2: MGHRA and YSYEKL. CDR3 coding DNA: TGCGCCAGCAGACAGACAGTGTTCCAAGAGACCCAGTACTTC. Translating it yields CASRQTVFQETQYF.

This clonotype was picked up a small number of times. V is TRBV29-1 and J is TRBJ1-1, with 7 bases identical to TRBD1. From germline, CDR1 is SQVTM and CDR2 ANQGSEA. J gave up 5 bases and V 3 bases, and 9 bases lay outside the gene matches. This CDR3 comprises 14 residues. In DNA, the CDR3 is TGCAGCGTTGATTTCCGGACAGGCAGGACTGAAGCTTTCTTT. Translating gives CSVDFRTGRTEAFF.

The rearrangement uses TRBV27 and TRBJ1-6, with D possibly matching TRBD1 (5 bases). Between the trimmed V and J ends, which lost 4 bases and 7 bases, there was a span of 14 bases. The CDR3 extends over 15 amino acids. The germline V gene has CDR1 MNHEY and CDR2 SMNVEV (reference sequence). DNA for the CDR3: TGTGCCAGCAGTTCCCAGGGAAGGGCGAATTCACCCCTCCACTTT. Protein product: CASSSQGRANSPLHF.

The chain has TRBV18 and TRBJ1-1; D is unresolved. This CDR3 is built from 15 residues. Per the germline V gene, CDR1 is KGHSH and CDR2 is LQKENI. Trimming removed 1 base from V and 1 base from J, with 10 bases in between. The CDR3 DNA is TGTGCCAGCTCACCACAGGTAGGAGGGAACACTGAAGCTTTCTTT. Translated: CASSPQVGGNTEAFF.

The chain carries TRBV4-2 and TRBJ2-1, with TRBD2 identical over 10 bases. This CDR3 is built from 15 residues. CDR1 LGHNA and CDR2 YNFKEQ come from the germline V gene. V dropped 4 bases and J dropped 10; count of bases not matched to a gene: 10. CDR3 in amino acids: CASSPKSGGGGEQFF. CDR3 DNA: TGTGCCAGCAGCCCCAAGAGCGGGGGGGGTGGGGAGCAGTTCTTC.

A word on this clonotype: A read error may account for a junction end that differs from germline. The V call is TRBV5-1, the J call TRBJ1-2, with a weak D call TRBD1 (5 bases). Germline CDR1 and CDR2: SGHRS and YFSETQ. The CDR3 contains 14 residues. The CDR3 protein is CASSLRGSGEGQSF. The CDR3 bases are TGCGCCAGCAGCCTCCGGGGTTCGGGGGAAGGCCAGAGCTTC. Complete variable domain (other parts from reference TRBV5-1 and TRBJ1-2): KAGVTQTPRYLIKTRGQQVTLSCSPISGHRSVSWYQQTPGQGLQFLFEYFSETQRNKGNFPGRFSGRQFSNSRSEMNVSTLELGDSALYLCASSLRGSGEGQSFGSGTRLTVV.

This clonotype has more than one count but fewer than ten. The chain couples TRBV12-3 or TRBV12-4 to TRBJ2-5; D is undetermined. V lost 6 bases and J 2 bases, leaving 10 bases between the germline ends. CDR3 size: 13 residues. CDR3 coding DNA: TGTGCCAGCAGCAGGATCGAACAAGAGACCCAGTACTTC. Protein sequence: CASSRIEQETQYF.

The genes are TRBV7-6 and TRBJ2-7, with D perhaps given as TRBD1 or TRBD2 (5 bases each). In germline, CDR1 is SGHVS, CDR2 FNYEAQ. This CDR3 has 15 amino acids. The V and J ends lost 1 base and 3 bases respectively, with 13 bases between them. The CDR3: CASSLGETANYEQYF. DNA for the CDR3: TGTGCCAGCAGCTTAGGGGAGACAGCGAACTACGAGCAGTACTTC.

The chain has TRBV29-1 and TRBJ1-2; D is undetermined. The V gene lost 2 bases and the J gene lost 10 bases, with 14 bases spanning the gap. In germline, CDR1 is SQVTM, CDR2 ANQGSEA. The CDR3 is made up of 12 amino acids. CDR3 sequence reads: CSVERPGLVYTF. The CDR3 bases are TGCAGCGTTGAACGACCCGGTCTGGTCTACACCTTC.

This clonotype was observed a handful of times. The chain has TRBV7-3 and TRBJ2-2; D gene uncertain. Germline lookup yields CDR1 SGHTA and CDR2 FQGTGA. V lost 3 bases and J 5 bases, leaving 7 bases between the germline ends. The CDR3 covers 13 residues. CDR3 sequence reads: CASSFYITGELFF. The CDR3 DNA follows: TGTGCCAGCAGCTTCTACATTACCGGGGAGCTGTTTTTT.

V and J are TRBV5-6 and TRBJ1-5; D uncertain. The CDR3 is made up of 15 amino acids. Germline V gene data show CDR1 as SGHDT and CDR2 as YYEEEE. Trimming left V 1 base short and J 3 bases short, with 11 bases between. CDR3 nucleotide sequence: TGTGCCAGCAGCTTGAGGCAGGCTTTCAATCAGCCCCAGCATTTT. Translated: CASSLRQAFNQPQHF.

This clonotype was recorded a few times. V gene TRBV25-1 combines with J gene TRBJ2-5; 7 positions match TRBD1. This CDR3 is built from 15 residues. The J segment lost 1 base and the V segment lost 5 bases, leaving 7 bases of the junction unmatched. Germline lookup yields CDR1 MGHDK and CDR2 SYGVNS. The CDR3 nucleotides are TGTGCCAGCAGTCTTCCAACAGGGGCCCAAGAGACCCAGTACTTC. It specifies CASSLPTGAQETQYF.

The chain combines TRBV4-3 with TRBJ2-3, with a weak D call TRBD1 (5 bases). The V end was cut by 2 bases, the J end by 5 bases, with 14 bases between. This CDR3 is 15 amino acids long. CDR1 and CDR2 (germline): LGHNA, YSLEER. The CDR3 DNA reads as TGCGCCAGCAGCCAAACTCCGACGCAGGGAGATACGCAGTATTTT. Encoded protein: CASSQTPTQGDTQYF.

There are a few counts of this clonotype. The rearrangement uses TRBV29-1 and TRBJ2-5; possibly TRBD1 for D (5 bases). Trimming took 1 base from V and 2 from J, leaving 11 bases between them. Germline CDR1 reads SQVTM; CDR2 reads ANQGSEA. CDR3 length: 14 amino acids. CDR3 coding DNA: TGCAGCGTTGAAGCCGACAGCCGGCAAGAGACCCAGTACTTC. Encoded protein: CSVEADSRQETQYF.

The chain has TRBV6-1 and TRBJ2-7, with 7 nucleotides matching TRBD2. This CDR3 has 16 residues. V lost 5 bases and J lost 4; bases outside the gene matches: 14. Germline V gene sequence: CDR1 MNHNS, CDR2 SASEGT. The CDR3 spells CASSSSKAGLGYEQYF. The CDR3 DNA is TGTGCCAGCAGTAGTTCTAAAGCGGGGCTGGGATACGAGCAGTACTTC.